Included here is one T cell receptor beta chain sequence, with context. Sequencing used immunoSEQ multiplex PCR; TCRdb keeps in-frame clones, though not all of them. The table has about 330,000 clones, around 87% seen once. The sample comes from a study of blood T cell repertoires in COVID-19. Across the study: T cells, B-cell-depleted T cells, or PBMCs supplied cDNA or gDNA.

This TCR was recovered from a woman aged 25-40 years who had recovered from COVID-19. Input material: PBMCs or T cells enriched from blood (not recorded which).

The CDR3 DNA reads TGTGCCAGCAGCTTCCTTAGCGAGGGTGAGCAGTTCTTC. This codes for CASSFLSEGEQFF. The chain carries TRBV7-3 and TRBJ2-1, with D perhaps TRBD2 (5 bases). The CDR3 runs to 13 residues. The V end lost 3 bases, the J end lost 9 bases, and 12 bases lay between the germline ends. Germline V lookup: CDR1 SGHTA, CDR2 FQGTGA.